One T cell receptor (beta chain) is described in this entry. The clone's antigen remains unknown. No quality values exist for individual bases; no much larger clone is one base distant. V was cut back by 0 bases and J by 4 bases, leaving a gap of 9 bases between them. Sequences SGHDN (CDR1) and FVKESK (CDR2) are obtained from the germline V gene. Including cysteine and phenylalanine, the CDR3 has 14 amino acids. Only the CDR3 DNA stays, 42 bases, in frame from base 1. Donors were healthy HIV-negative adults with no recently reported acute infections or vaccinations. Only Caucasian adults living in Nashville, Tennessee, USA were represented among the donors. CD4+ T cells were enriched by magnetic negative selection; naive cells were then positively selected on CD45RA, and the negative fraction formed the memory subset. After blood collection by leukapheresis, PBMCs were isolated using Ficoll-Histopaque density gradient centrifugation and then cryopreserved in the vapor phase of liquid nitrogen. Purity and quantity of every magnetically sorted T cell population were checked by analytical flow cytometry. Genomic DNA was isolated from every sorted fraction and measured by UV absorbance on a Nanodrop 2000c.

The data belong to a study of shared clonotypes between healthy human individuals (dated by TCRdb to between 2020 and 2021). Concerning the study at large: A few men and a couple of women, aged 18 to 49 years, made up the cohort. For each donor, CD4 naive and CD4 memory were each given three plates, CD8 naive was given two plates, and CD8 memory was given one plate. To estimate repertoire size and how much clonotypes are shared between individuals, the study performed deep sequencing of blood TCR repertoires from roughly five healthy adults. To increase sequencing depth and limit assay-specific biases, TCR repertoire library preparation and sequencing were carried out by different laboratories using diverse techniques. Per donor, leukapheresis produced somewhere between about 0.94 and 8.9 billion PBMCs. Study-level results and caveats: Sharing across a few donors was observed for around 5% of naive CD4, 3% to 3.5% of naive CD8, 2% to 2.5% of memory CD4, and around 0.4% of memory CD8 clonotypes. Compared with non-shared clonotypes, clonotypes shared by all four sorted-subset donors had higher generation probabilities. Only blood was sampled, and tissue TCR repertoires likely differ from those in blood. Because the study included a small number of donors, the genetic and exposure-history diversity represented was limited. Incomplete sequencing was indicated by rarefaction of sorted-subset datasets, despite the large sequencing depth. Pairwise subsampling led to the expectation that sequencing depth would affect the degree of clonotype sharing among donors. Naive subsets generally had larger estimated clonotype richness than memory subsets did.

Using the deep immunoSEQ assay, TCR CDR3 regions were amplified from genomic DNA by multiplex PCR. Extracted genomic DNA from each cell subset was distributed evenly across all wells of several immunoSEQ 96-well plates, and each plate was treated as a replicate. Each replicate PCR for sorted subsets received around 200 ng genomic DNA, equal to about 30,000 T cell genomes. The purified libraries were quantified using a Qubit 3.0 fluorometer, sized with a Bioanalyzer 2100, and then quantified again using the KAPA Library Quantification kit. A separate single-read 150-cycle Illumina NextSeq 550 flow cell was used to sequence each immunoSEQ 96-well plate. The study's processing was this. Because only junctional sequences without quality scores were contained in the immunoSEQ output, filtering matching that applied to full-length reads could not be performed. To assign V/J genes and CDR3, sequences were annotated against IMGT germline references using PyIR, a Python wrapper for IgBLAST v1.9. Reads were removed for weak V/J assignments (E-value above 1e-6), missing CDR3, stop codons, out-of-frame junctions, or ambiguous translated residues. V3J clonotypes were defined as sequences sharing the same inferred V gene, J gene, and CDR3 amino acid sequence. To compute the percentage overlap between repertoires, the number of shared unique clonotypes was divided by the size of the smaller repertoire. Three approaches were used to assess repertoire richness: RTK rarefaction, the Chao1 estimator, and Recon v2.1 estimates of unobserved clonotypes. Generation probabilities for all TCRbeta clonotypes obtained by the gDNA method from a few donors were computed using OLGA. As stored in TCRdb, this immuneACCESS dataset retains in-frame rearrangements with V and J assigned. A fraction of the clones does not appear; measured against another copy, unresolved V genes explain less than half of the discrepancy, and the remainder lacks a known reason. That table supplies the V and J calls and clone size; D and trimming were determined from the DNA. Counted in this sample were some 500,000 clones; 90% to 96% of them appeared once. The ten largest clones capture nearly 0.065% of the sample.

The sequenced sample consisted of naive CD4+ T cells sorted from blood. The sample's cell subset or site, from its label and the paper: CD45RA+ positively selected. Here the chain combines TRBV14 and TRBJ1-2; tentative D gene TRBD1, with 5 bases matching. This sequence originates from a woman in her 30s in good health. The CDR3 here reads CASSQDQGPYGYTF. The DNA reads as follows: TGTGCCAGCAGCCAAGATCAGGGCCCCTATGGCTACACCTTC. Supplemented by the reference TRBV14 and TRBJ1-2 proteins around the CDR3, the complete variable domain is EAGVTQFPSHSVIEKGQTVTLRCDPISGHDNLYWYRRVMGKEIKFLLHFVKESKQDESGMPNNRFLAERTGGTYSTLKVQPAELEDSGVYFCASSQDQGPYGYTFGSGTRLTVV.